The 28 T cell receptor beta chains below were found in one sample sequenced in a study of CD8+ T cells in alopecia areata. Treatment: oral pan-JAK inhibitor, 5-10 mg twice daily. Once RNA had been extracted, it was reverse transcribed into cDNA to act as the sequencing template. The protocol was immunoSEQ multiplex PCR, while the TCRdb copy is restricted to in-frame clones and leaves out a portion. The sample yields approximately 200,000 clones, roughly 40% seen once. The material sequenced was CD4+ T cells sorted from blood, taken at roughly week 38, from a patient treated with tofacitinib. The receptor source for this set is a human donor with alopecia areata.

This clone was recorded a few times. The CDR3 DNA is TGTGCCAGCAGTTTTTCATCCGCACGGAACTATGGCTACACCTTC. It is translated as CASSFSSARNYGYTF. V usage is TRBV27 and J usage is TRBJ1-2; D is uncertain. Trimming took 3 bases from V and 2 from J, leaving 13 bases between them. The CDR3 extends over 15 amino acids. The germline V gene has CDR1 MNHEY and CDR2 SMNVEV (reference sequence).

The chain employs TRBV18 and TRBJ2-6; D ambiguous. This CDR3 contains 15 residues. The germline V gene encodes CDR1 KGHSH and CDR2 LQKENI. V was pared by 5 bases and J by 4 bases, with 12 bases between. CDR3 bases: TGTGCCAGCTCATCAGGAGATCCCGGGGCCAACGTCCTGACTTTC. Amino acids: CASSSGDPGANVLTF. The complete variable domain, with remaining parts taken from reference TRBV18 and TRBJ2-6, reads NAGVMQNPRHLVRRRGQEARLRCSPMKGHSHVYWYRQLPEEGLKFMVYLQKENIIDESGMPKERFSAEFPKEGPSILRIQQVVRGDSAAYFCASSSGDPGANVLTFGAGSRLTVL.

The rearrangement joins TRBV9 to TRBJ2-1; no clear D. The CDR3 length is 12 residues. The V end lost 3 bases, the J end lost 7 bases, and 8 bases lay between the germline ends. Germline V gene data show CDR1 as SGDLS and CDR2 as YYNGEE. DNA of the CDR3: TGTGCCAGCAGCGCCATGCGGAATGAGCAGTTCTTC. It encodes CASSAMRNEQFF.

In this sample, this clone turned up a few times. The chain couples TRBV29-1 to TRBJ1-1; 8 bases are shared with TRBD1. J gave up 4 bases and V 7 bases, and 8 bases lay outside the gene matches. Germline CDR1 and CDR2: SQVTM and ANQGSEA. The CDR3 loop spans 13 amino acids. CDR3 nucleotides: TGCAGCGCCGGACAGGGTCCGAGCACTGAAGCTTTCTTT. It codes for CSAGQGPSTEAFF.

The chain employs TRBV5-1 and TRBJ2-5; D uncertain. Trimming removed 0 bases at V and 4 bases at J, with 16 bases between. The germline CDR1 and CDR2 sequences are SGHRS and YFSETQ. This CDR3 contains 16 residues. CDR3 nucleotide sequence: TGCGCCAGCAGCTTGGCCCAGATTGGAAAGGGAGAGACCCAGTACTTC. Encoded protein: CASSLAQIGKGETQYF.

The rearrangement joins TRBV5-1 to TRBJ2-3; D is unresolved. The length of the CDR3 is 12 residues. Germline V gene sequence: CDR1 SGHRS, CDR2 YFSETQ. The ends were cut back, 2 bases at V and 10 bases at J, with 11 bases in the middle. DNA for the CDR3: TGCGCCAGCAGCTTATCAAGCCGCCCGCAGTATTTT. Amino acids: CASSLSSRPQYF.

This clone was seen a handful of times. Other DNA sequences in this sample translate to the same CDR3. The rearrangement links TRBV29-1 to TRBJ2-1; 8 nucleotides match TRBD1. Germline trimming cut 6 bases from V and 1 base from J; bases unmatched to any gene: 2. From germline, CDR1 is SQVTM and CDR2 ANQGSEA. This CDR3 contains 13 residues. CDR3 nucleotides: TGCAGCGTACGGACAGGGTCCTACAATGAGCAGTTCTTC. Translated, it gives CSVRTGSYNEQFF.

This clone was found a few times. The chain recombines TRBV29-1 with TRBJ2-7; 7 bases fit TRBD2. The length of the CDR3 is 13 residues. Germline V lookup: CDR1 SQVTM, CDR2 ANQGSEA. V lost 6 bases and J lost 2; bases outside the gene matches: 7. The CDR3 sequence: CSVGTTGTYEQYF. Here the CDR3 DNA reads TGCAGCGTAGGGACTACCGGTACCTACGAGCAGTACTTC.

The table lists this clone with a few counts. V and J are TRBV6-5 and TRBJ2-2; D ambiguous. This CDR3 region has 14 residues. V lost 6 bases to trimming and J lost 1 base, with 9 bases between them. Germline-derived CDR1 and CDR2 are MNHEY and SVGAGI. CDR3 loop: CASSLVRNTGELFF. The CDR3 DNA follows: TGTGCCAGCAGCCTCGTAAGGAACACCGGGGAGCTGTTTTTT.

Only a few counts were recorded for this clone. The chain recombines TRBV11-3 with TRBJ2-1; TRBD2 matches at 11 bases. This CDR3 has 15 residues. The J segment lost 5 bases and the V segment lost 8 bases, leaving 8 bases of the junction unmatched. Germline V lookup: CDR1 SGHNT, CDR2 YENEEA. DNA of the CDR3: TGTGCCAGCGGATTGGGACTAGCGGAGAACAATGAGCAGTTCTTC. Translated: CASGLGLAENNEQFF.

To note about this clone: The same CDR3 is also encoded by other DNA sequences in this sample. The chain recombines TRBV30 with TRBJ2-3; no clear D. CDR1 and CDR2 from the germline V gene are GTSNPN and SVGIG (reference sequence). The CDR3 length is 12 residues. Trimming shortened V by 1 base and J by 2 bases, and 4 bases separated the two germline ends. CDR3 sequence (DNA): TGTGCCTGGAGTGGGGCCACAGATACGCAGTATTTT. As protein: CAWSGATDTQYF.

This clone has just a few counts. The chain employs TRBV4-2 and TRBJ2-6, with D perhaps matching TRBD2 (6 bases). V shed 2 bases and J shed 2 bases, with 13 bases lying between them. Germline V lookup: CDR1 LGHNA, CDR2 YNFKEQ. The CDR3 extends over 17 amino acids. CDR3 DNA sequence: TGTGCCAGCAGCCAATCCGACGGGGGTACTGGGGCCAACGTCCTGACTTTC. Encoded protein: CASSQSDGGTGANVLTF.

The chain has TRBV5-4 and TRBJ2-3; no reliable D call. Germline V CDR1 and CDR2: SGHNT, YYREEE (reference sequence). V gave up 5 bases and J gave up 5 bases, with 12 bases separating them. This CDR3 region has 13 residues. This chain's CDR3 is CASRSTSQDTQYF. The CDR3 nucleotides are TGTGCCAGCAGGTCGACCTCTCAAGATACGCAGTATTTT.

The chain links TRBV20-1 to TRBJ2-1, with no clear D. From germline, CDR1 is DFQATT and CDR2 SNEGSKA (reference sequence). Trimming cost V 6 bases and J 7 bases, with 10 bases left between them. CDR3 size: 11 residues. This CDR3 reads CSANRFNEQFF. The CDR3 nucleotides are TGCAGTGCCAACCGCTTTAATGAGCAGTTCTTC.

The chain joins TRBV7-9 to TRBJ2-3, with D maybe TRBD2 (6 bases). CDR1 and CDR2 (germline): SEHNR, FQNEAQ (reference sequence). The CDR3 consists of 12 residues. The germline V and J ends were trimmed by 4 bases and 4 bases, with 6 bases remaining between them. CDR3 sequence (DNA): TGTGCCAGCAGCTGGGGGGCAGATACGCAGTATTTT. Translation gives CASSWGADTQYF.

This chain uses TRBV5-4 with TRBJ2-7; tentative D call: TRBD2 (6 bases). The V gene lost 0 bases and the J gene lost 2 bases, with 18 bases spanning the gap. The CDR3 has 17 amino acids. The germline CDR1 and CDR2 sequences are SGHNT and YYREEE (reference sequence). CDR3 in amino acids: CASSLGRGADTTYEQYF. DNA of the CDR3: TGTGCCAGCAGCTTGGGGCGCGGGGCAGATACGACCTACGAGCAGTACTTC. The full variable domain, completed using reference TRBV5-4 and TRBJ2-7, is ETGVTQSPTHLIKTRGQQVTLRCSSQSGHNTVSWYQQALGQGPQFIFQYYREEENGRGNFPPRFSGLQFPNYSSELNVNALELDDSALYLCASSLGRGADTTYEQYFGPGTRLTVT.

V gene TRBV25-1 combines with J gene TRBJ1-2, with D hard to call. The germline V gene has CDR1 MGHDK and CDR2 SYGVNS. CDR3 size: 12 residues. V was trimmed by 5 bases and J by 4 bases, leaving 8 bases between them. The chain's CDR3 is CASSFGGYGYTF. In nucleotides, the CDR3 is TGTGCCAGCAGTTTCGGAGGCTATGGCTACACCTTC.

This chain uses TRBV9 with TRBJ2-2, with TRBD2 as a possible D gene (5 bases). The CDR3 loop spans 13 amino acids. With 4 bases removed from V and 5 bases from J, the gap between germline ends came to 9 bases. Germline CDR1 reads SGDLS; CDR2 reads YYNGEE. CDR3 sequence: CASSLRRTGELFF. CDR3 nucleotides: TGTGCCAGCAGCCTGCGGAGGACCGGGGAGCTGTTTTTT.

This clone was detected only a few times. This chain uses TRBV25-1 with TRBJ2-5; no reliable D call. Between the trimmed V and J ends, which lost 3 bases and 7 bases, there was a span of 12 bases. CDR1 is MGHDK, CDR2 SYGVNS, per germline. The CDR3 is made up of 13 amino acids. CDR3: CASSDGPAGTQYF. CDR3 nucleotides: TGTGCCAGCAGTGATGGCCCGGCAGGGACCCAGTACTTC.

The chain employs TRBV4-1 and TRBJ1-4; 8 positions agree with TRBD1. The CDR3 runs to 19 residues. CDR1 and CDR2 (germline): MGHRA, YSYEKL. J gave up 8 bases and V 3 bases, and 20 bases lay outside the gene matches. The CDR3 sequence is CASSQSGTGIPPLSEKLFF. The CDR3 DNA follows: TGCGCCAGCAGCCAGTCCGGGACAGGAATCCCACCTCTGAGCGAAAAACTGTTTTTT.

This clone was seen a handful of times. The chain links TRBV5-1 to TRBJ2-6; D not resolved. V lost 0 bases, J lost 0 bases, and 7 bases lay in between. Germline CDR1 and CDR2: SGHRS and YFSETQ. The CDR3 spans 16 residues. The CDR3 DNA is TGCGCCAGCAGCTTGGGGGTGGGCTCTGGGGCCAACGTCCTGACTTTC. Its protein is CASSLGVGSGANVLTF.

This chain connects TRBV7-2 to TRBJ2-2, with unresolved D. The ends were cut back, 1 base at V and 7 bases at J, with 7 bases in the middle. In germline, CDR1 is SGHTA, CDR2 FQGNSA. The CDR3 totals 13 residues. The DNA of the CDR3 is TGTGCCAGCAGCTTAGTCTCTGGCGGGGAGCTGTTTTTT. Amino acid sequence: CASSLVSGGELFF. The complete variable domain, with remaining parts taken from reference TRBV7-2 and TRBJ2-2, reads GAGVSQSPSNKVTEKGKDVELRCDPISGHTALYWYRQSLGQGLEFLIYFQGNSAPDKSGLPSDRFSAERTGGSVSTLTIQRTQQEDSAVYLCASSLVSGGELFFGEGSRLTVL.

The gene calls are TRBV30 and TRBJ1-5, with D perhaps matching TRBD1 (5 bases). Per germline, CDR1 GTSNPN and CDR2 SVGIG (reference sequence). V shed 1 base and J shed 0 bases, with 16 bases lying between them. The CDR3 sequence is 17 residues long. The CDR3 is CAWSGGRLGDSNQPQHF. The CDR3 DNA follows: TGTGCCTGGAGTGGGGGACGGTTGGGCGATAGCAATCAGCCCCAGCATTTT.

This chain links TRBV27 with TRBJ1-2; D not certain. CDR3 length: 13 amino acids. The V end was cut by 5 bases, the J end by 8 bases, with 15 bases between. CDR1 and CDR2 (germline): MNHEY, SMNVEV (reference sequence). The CDR3 DNA sequence: TGTGCCAGCAGTGAAGCAGGACTTTTCGGCTACACCTTC. Protein: CASSEAGLFGYTF.

This clone was seen a few times. V gene TRBV7-6 combines with J gene TRBJ2-5, with D hard to call. The CDR3 consists of 14 residues. Germline lookup yields CDR1 SGHVS and CDR2 FNYEAQ. The ends were cut back, 1 base at V and 1 base at J, with 7 bases in the middle. CDR3 amino acids: CASSLGAAQETQYF. CDR3 nucleotides: TGTGCCAGCAGCTTAGGGGCCGCCCAAGAGACCCAGTACTTC.

V is TRBV6-7 and J is TRBJ2-3; TRBD2 aligns across 10 bases. TRBV6-7 is an ORF, and what it does is uncertain. Trimming removed 5 bases from V and 0 bases from J; junction bases left unmatched: 5. CDR3 length: 16 amino acids. The CDR3 sequence: CASSTRTSGSTDTQYF. The DNA for the CDR3 is TGTGCCAGCAGTACCAGGACTAGCGGTAGCACAGATACGCAGTATTTT.

The rearrangement links TRBV29-1 to TRBJ1-1; TRBD1 matches 11 bases. J was trimmed by 0 bases and V by 5 bases; bases with no gene match: 8. The CDR3 covers 16 residues. Per germline, CDR1 SQVTM and CDR2 ANQGSEA. CDR3 nucleotides: TGCAGCGTTTTAACCGGGACAGGGGGAGTGAACACTGAAGCTTTCTTT. It encodes CSVLTGTGGVNTEAFF.

A few counts support this clone. The chain is built from TRBV9 and TRBJ1-3; a weak D match, TRBD1 (5 bases). V was shortened by 0 bases and J by 1 base, with 5 bases between the two germline ends. This CDR3 has 14 residues. The germline CDR1 and CDR2 sequences are SGDLS and YYNGEE. Here the CDR3 DNA reads TGTGCCAGCAGCGTAGCAGGGTCTGGAAACACCATATATTTT. It codes for CASSVAGSGNTIYF.